Each of the 20 T cell receptor beta chains below was sequenced from the same sample in a study of cytomegalovirus exposure and HLA in healthy donors. Amplification used 60 Vbeta primers and 13 Jbeta primers. The repertoire was sequenced with immunoSEQ multiplex PCR; TCRdb's copy has only in-frame clones and lacks some. The sample has 150,000 to 200,000 clones, and its top ten clones hold 2% to 2.5%. Sequencing was performed on PBMCs. The receptors come from a man aged 25 to 40 in good health and CMV-seronegative.

This chain's CDR3 is CASKAGPSTGELFF. CDR3 coding DNA: TGTGCCAGCAAAGCAGGGCCATCCACCGGGGAGCTGTTTTTT. The chain has TRBV9 and TRBJ2-2; perhaps TRBD1 as D (5 bases). The CDR3 has 14 amino acids. V lost 6 bases and J lost 4, with 13 bases in between. Per the germline V gene, CDR1 is SGDLS and CDR2 is YYNGEE.

The J gene is TRBJ1-2, the V gene TRBV19; 7 bases align to TRBD1. This CDR3 is 16 amino acids long. Germline CDR1 reads LNHDA; CDR2 reads SQIVND (reference sequence). Trimming took 5 bases from V and 13 from J; bases not matched to a gene: 22. The CDR3 sequence is CASSAPARQGITPCTF. In DNA form, the CDR3 reads TGTGCCAGTAGTGCACCCGCGCGACAGGGCATCACTCCATGCACCTTC.

This chain connects TRBV21-1 to TRBJ1-2. TRBV21-1 is a pseudogene segment. The CDR3 runs 13 residues. CDR3 loop: CASIPGENYGYTF. CDR3 bases: TGTGCCAGCATCCCGGGGGAAAACTATGGCTACACCTTC.

The chain uses TRBV28 and TRBJ1-5, with 9 bases matching TRBD1. V shed 5 bases, J shed 5 bases, and the junction held 7 bases outside the gene matches. Germline V gene data show CDR1 as MDHEN and CDR2 as SYDVKM. This CDR3 comprises 15 residues. CDR3 DNA: TGTGCCAGCAGTCTCGGGACAGGGTGGGATCAGCCCCAGCATTTT. Protein product: CASSLGTGWDQPQHF.

A word on this clone: A junction end diverges from the germline sequence, so it may reflect a read error. The genes are TRBV6-5 and TRBJ2-3; 10 bases are a match to TRBD1. CDR3 length: 15 amino acids. CDR1 and CDR2 from the germline V gene are MNHEY and SVGAGI. Written as DNA, the CDR3 is TGTGCCAGCAGTCTACGGGACAGGGGCACAGATGCGCAGTATTTT. Translation gives CASSLRDRGTDAQYF.

J is TRBJ2-3 and V is TRBV7-2; D not certain. CDR3 length: 15 residues. Trimming removed 1 base from V and 3 bases from J, with 11 bases in between. Germline values: CDR1 SGHTA, CDR2 FQGNSA. CDR3 DNA sequence: TGTGCCAGCAGCTTAGTGACTCACGGGACAGATACGCAGTATTTT. Protein product: CASSLVTHGTDTQYF.

In DNA, the CDR3 is TGTGCCAGCAGCCTAGGGACTAGCGGGATCACAGATACGCAGTATTTT. Protein sequence: CASSLGTSGITDTQYF. The V and J genes are TRBV7-2 and TRBJ2-3; 13 nucleotides match TRBD2. The CDR3 is 16 residues long. Germline CDR1 and CDR2: SGHTA and FQGNSA. With 5 bases clipped from V and 2 bases from J, the junction kept 4 bases outside the gene matches.

The J gene is TRBJ1-2, the V gene TRBV2; TRBD1 matches at 7 bases. Germline V gene lookup returns CDR1 SNHLY and CDR2 FYNNEI. After removal of 6 bases from V and 6 bases from J, the junction contained 10 bases not matched to a gene. The CDR3 has 14 amino acids. The CDR3 spells CASRATGRTDGYTF. The CDR3 nucleotides are TGTGCCAGCAGAGCGACAGGGCGAACGGATGGCTACACCTTC.

V usage is TRBV6-6 and J usage is TRBJ1-5, with 9 bases fitting TRBD1. Germline assignment: CDR1 MNHNY and CDR2 SVGAGI (reference sequence). CDR3 size: 16 residues. V dropped 6 bases and J dropped 2; count of bases not matched to a gene: 8. CDR3 nucleotides: TGTGCCAGCAGCTACACAGGGGGCTCGGGCAATCAGCCCCAGCATTTT. This sequence encodes CASSYTGGSGNQPQHF.

The chain joins TRBV29-1 to TRBJ1-1; maybe TRBD1 (6 bases). Per the germline V gene, CDR1 is SQVTM and CDR2 is ANQGSEA. The CDR3 extends over 12 amino acids. V was clipped by 5 bases and J by 8 bases, with 15 bases between them. CDR3 sequence: CSVLKGTLEAFF. Here the CDR3 DNA reads TGCAGCGTTCTCAAAGGGACATTAGAAGCTTTCTTT.

The rearrangement links TRBV27 to TRBJ1-6; D is perhaps TRBD1 (5 bases). The CDR3 extends over 15 amino acids. Trimming cost V 0 bases and J 9 bases, with 12 bases left between them. CDR1 and CDR2 (germline): MNHEY, SMNVEV (reference sequence). The CDR3 DNA follows: TGTGCCAGCAGTTTATCAGCCAGGGAACCTTCACCCCTCCACTTT. It codes for CASSLSAREPSPLHF.

This rearrangement joins TRBV30 to TRBJ2-7; D is undetermined. This CDR3 is built from 11 residues. Germline loops: CDR1 GTSNPN, CDR2 SVGIG (reference sequence). Trimming took 5 bases from V and 5 from J, leaving 10 bases between them. DNA of the CDR3: TGTGCCTGGGCCACAACACACGAGCAGTACTTC. The encoded protein is CAWATTHEQYF.

Worth noting for this clone: The same CDR3 also results from other DNA sequences found in this sample. The V and J genes are TRBV6-6 and TRBJ2-7; 8 bases match TRBD1. Germline V gene sequence: CDR1 MNHNY, CDR2 SVGAGI (reference sequence). There are 13 residues in the CDR3. V shed 5 bases and J 9 bases; nucleotides not matched to a gene: 9. The CDR3 region has the DNA TGTGCCAGCAGTCCGGGGACAGGACACTTGCAGTACTTC. It specifies CASSPGTGHLQYF.

The genes are TRBV5-1 and TRBJ1-1; 10 bases are shared with TRBD1. The CDR3 has 16 residues. The ends lost 4 bases at V and 3 bases at J; junction bases unmatched: 9. Germline loops: CDR1 SGHRS, CDR2 YFSETQ. DNA of the CDR3: TGCGCCAGCAGCAGGGGACAGGGGATTCAGGACACTGAAGCTTTCTTT. This codes for CASSRGQGIQDTEAFF. The variable domain in full, completed from reference TRBV5-1 and TRBJ1-1, reads KAGVTQTPRYLIKTRGQQVTLSCSPISGHRSVSWYQQTPGQGLQFLFEYFSETQRNKGNFPGRFSGRQFSNSRSEMNVSTLELGDSALYLCASSRGQGIQDTEAFFGQGTRLTVV.

The chain couples TRBV2 to TRBJ1-5; 11 nucleotides agree with TRBD1. The CDR3 is 15 residues long. Germline trimming cut 6 bases from V and 6 bases from J; bases unmatched to any gene: 7. The germline V gene encodes CDR1 SNHLY and CDR2 FYNNEI. The chain's CDR3 is CASRDGQGAGQPQHF. DNA of the CDR3: TGTGCCAGCAGAGACGGACAGGGGGCCGGTCAGCCCCAGCATTTT.

The CDR3 coding sequence is TGTGCCAGCAGCTTGGTGGTCGGCGGAGGGGCCTACGAGCAGTACTTC. It specifies CASSLVVGGGAYEQYF. This chain links TRBV5-4 with TRBJ2-7; TRBD2 is a possible D gene (6 bases). V was trimmed by 0 bases and J by 2 bases, leaving 15 bases between them. Per the germline V gene, CDR1 is SGHNT and CDR2 is YYREEE (reference sequence). The CDR3 sequence is 16 residues long.

The V gene is TRBV2, the J gene TRBJ1-5, with D perhaps TRBD1 (5 bases). The V gene lost 2 bases and the J gene lost 4 bases, with 12 bases spanning the gap. This CDR3 region has 15 residues. From germline, CDR1 is SNHLY and CDR2 FYNNEI. The CDR3 protein is CASSERVGVNQPQHF. CDR3 nucleotide sequence: TGTGCCAGCAGTGAACGTGTAGGGGTGAATCAGCCCCAGCATTTT. Variable domain in full (rest from reference TRBV2 and TRBJ1-5): EPEVTQTPSHQVTQMGQEVILRCVPISNHLYFYWYRQILGQKVEFLVSFYNNEISEKSEIFDDQFSVERPDGSNFTLKIRSTKLEDSAMYFCASSERVGVNQPQHFGDGTRLSIL.

V gene TRBV6-1 combines with J gene TRBJ2-5; tentatively, D is TRBD2 (6 bases). V lost 4 bases and J 4 bases, leaving 16 bases between the germline ends. Germline CDR1 reads MNHNS; CDR2 reads SASEGT. The CDR3 contains 15 residues. CDR3 loop: CASSAQEGTGETQYF. CDR3 DNA: TGTGCCAGCAGTGCACAGGAGGGGACCGGAGAGACCCAGTACTTC.

This chain uses TRBV6-5 with TRBJ2-1; 7 nucleotides align to TRBD2. V was clipped by 10 bases and J by 5 bases; unmatched bases: 11. The CDR3 consists of 14 residues. CDR1 MNHEY and CDR2 SVGAGI come from the germline V gene. CDR3 loop: CATGWWGGNNEQFF. DNA for the CDR3: TGTGCCACCGGGTGGTGGGGGGGGAACAATGAGCAGTTCTTC.

The V call is TRBV7-2, the J call TRBJ1-5, with TRBD1 identical over 8 bases. Germline V gene lookup returns CDR1 SGHTA and CDR2 FQGNSA. The CDR3 has 13 amino acids. The J segment lost 7 bases and the V segment lost 6 bases, leaving 5 bases of the junction unmatched. The CDR3 loop is CASRPPGGQPQHF. The CDR3 DNA follows: TGTGCCAGCAGGCCCCCAGGGGGCCAGCCCCAGCATTTT.